A single sample gave rise to the 8 T cell receptor beta chains below, sequenced in a study of shared clonotypes between healthy human individuals. The protocol was immunoSEQ multiplex PCR, while the TCRdb copy is restricted to in-frame clones and leaves out a portion. The repertoire holds nearly 1 million clones, approximately 80% seen once, with 1.5% in the top ten. Material: memory CD4+ T cells sorted from blood. The subset was: CD45RA-negative fraction. These receptors came from a man between 18 and 35 years old in good health.

V and J are TRBV25-1 and TRBJ2-3, with unresolved D. Trimming removed 5 bases from V and 0 bases from J, with 9 bases in between. The CDR3 extends over 14 amino acids. Per the germline V gene, CDR1 is MGHDK and CDR2 is SYGVNS. This chain's CDR3 is CASSLDRSTDTQYF. Written as DNA, the CDR3 is TGTGCCAGCAGTCTAGACCGGAGCACAGATACGCAGTATTTT.

The chain links TRBV27 to TRBJ2-7; D is possibly TRBD1 (6 bases). CDR1 MNHEY and CDR2 SMNVEV come from the germline V gene (reference sequence). The CDR3 has 14 residues. The germline V and J ends were trimmed by 4 bases and 6 bases, with 16 bases remaining between them. The CDR3 loop is CASSSRLVQGEQYF. The CDR3 DNA reads TGTGCCAGCAGTTCTCGGCTCGTACAGGGCGAGCAGTACTTC.

Comment on this clone: Other DNA sequences from this sample encode an identical CDR3 as well. J is TRBJ1-2 and V is TRBV4-3, with D tentatively TRBD1 (5 bases). CDR3 length equals 13 residues. Germline CDR1 and CDR2: LGHNA and YSLEER. V was clipped by 3 bases and J by 4 bases, with 9 bases between them. This CDR3 reads CASSQGTGYGYTF. The CDR3 DNA reads TGCGCCAGCAGCCAGGGAACAGGCTATGGCTACACCTTC.

In the case of this clone: Distinct nucleotide sequences in the sample also encode this CDR3. The chain has TRBV28 and TRBJ1-2; 8 positions agree with TRBD1. Germline loops: CDR1 MDHEN, CDR2 SYDVKM. This CDR3 contains 14 residues. Unmatched junction bases numbered 2, after V lost 4 bases and J lost 1 base. The CDR3 bases are TGTGCCAGCAGTTCTACAGGGGGTAACTATGGCTACACCTTC. Protein product: CASSSTGGNYGYTF.

This chain connects TRBV9 to TRBJ2-1; D not resolved. Trimming removed 0 bases at V and 4 bases at J, with 8 bases between. This CDR3 is built from 14 residues. Germline loops: CDR1 SGDLS, CDR2 YYNGEE. The CDR3 DNA reads as TGTGCCAGCAGCGTAGTGGCTACTTACAATGAGCAGTTCTTC. Its protein product is CASSVVATYNEQFF.

This clone occurred a few times. The chain has TRBV6-5 and TRBJ2-7; perhaps TRBD2 as D (5 bases). The germline CDR1 and CDR2 sequences are MNHEY and SVGAGI. V was trimmed by 8 bases and J by 1 base, leaving 12 bases between them. The length of the CDR3 is 13 residues. CDR3 nucleotide sequence: TGTGCCAGCTCGGCTACTAGTTCCTACGAGCAGTACTTC. This translates into CASSATSSYEQYF.

CDR3 in DNA: TGTGCCAGCAGTGAGCCGAGGGGGTACGACGAGCAGTACTTC. Translating gives CASSEPRGYDEQYF. The chain recombines TRBV28 with TRBJ2-7, with TRBD1 as a possible D gene (6 bases). Germline loops: CDR1 MDHEN, CDR2 SYDVKM. Trimming removed 5 bases at V and 5 bases at J, with 16 bases between. This CDR3 contains 14 residues.

This chain connects TRBV18 to TRBJ2-2; tentative D call: TRBD2 (6 bases). Per germline, CDR1 KGHSH and CDR2 LQKENI. The CDR3 is made up of 16 amino acids. Deletions cut 3 bases from V and 1 base from J, with 12 bases between. The chain's CDR3 is CASSPLGRQNTGELFF. The CDR3 DNA reads as TGTGCCAGCTCACCGCTAGGGAGGCAGAACACCGGGGAGCTGTTTTTT.